Below are 21 T cell receptor beta chains sequenced from a single sample in a study of CD8 T cells in ankylosing spondylitis (dated by TCRdb to 2016 to 2017). The library was obtained by 5' RACE. Instrument on record: Illumina HiSeq 2500. TCRdb reprocessed the public reads (quality trimming at Q25 with fastp, clone calling with MiXCR) and kept in-frame beta chains. Every distinct CDR3 protein forms one entry, paired with its most common genes and DNA. This sample lists almost 250,000 distinct CDR3 sequences; under 35% were detected once. Clones ranked in the top ten supply about 4% of the sample. Specimen: blood, either unsorted or a sorted T cell fraction (not recorded which). The receptors originated from a male donor with ankylosing spondylitis or in good health (not recorded which).

This clonotype came up a few times. The V gene is TRBV28, the J gene TRBJ1-1; D remains ambiguous. V was pared by 7 bases and J by 1 base, with 10 bases between. This CDR3 has 13 amino acids. Germline loops: CDR1 MDHEN, CDR2 SYDVKM. The CDR3 DNA sequence: TGTGCCAGCACAGGACCGCCGAACACTGAAGCTTTCTTT. As protein: CASTGPPNTEAFF.

The gene calls are TRBV18 and TRBJ1-2; 8 bases line up with TRBD1. There are 14 residues in the CDR3. V lost 4 bases to trimming and J lost 7 bases; unmatched junction nucleotides: 8. Germline values: CDR1 KGHSH, CDR2 LQKENI. The DNA of the CDR3 is TGTGCCAGCTCACTCGAAACAGGGGGTACTGGCTACACCTTC. Translated, it gives CASSLETGGTGYTF. Full variable domain (missing parts from reference TRBV18 and TRBJ1-2): NAGVMQNPRHLVRRRGQEARLRCSPMKGHSHVYWYRQLPEEGLKFMVYLQKENIIDESGMPKERFSAEFPKEGPSILRIQQVVRGDSAAYFCASSLETGGTGYTFGSGTRLTVV.

V usage is TRBV20-1 and J usage is TRBJ1-5; D gene unclear. V dropped 4 bases and J dropped 9 bases, with 13 bases sitting between them. The germline V gene has CDR1 DFQATT and CDR2 SNEGSKA (reference sequence). The CDR3 contains 12 residues. The CDR3 nucleotides are TGCAGTGCTAATGAGGGCCAGGCGCCCCAGCATTTT. It specifies CSANEGQAPQHF.

The table lists this clonotype with a few counts. The V gene is TRBV6-5, the J gene TRBJ1-5, with TRBD1 identical over 8 bases. With 4 bases clipped from V and 0 bases from J, the junction kept 8 bases outside the gene matches. The CDR3 spans 17 residues. Per the germline V gene, CDR1 is MNHEY and CDR2 is SVGAGI. CDR3: CASSSGQGPYSNQPQHF. In nucleotides, the CDR3 is TGTGCCAGCAGTTCCGGACAGGGACCCTATAGCAATCAGCCCCAGCATTTT.

The V call is TRBV7-2, the J call TRBJ1-2; D call uncertain. This CDR3 comprises 14 residues. V was shortened by 1 base and J by 4 bases, with 10 bases between the two germline ends. CDR1 is SGHTA, CDR2 FQGNSA, per germline. The CDR3 here is CASSLGSEIYGYTF. The CDR3 DNA reads as TGTGCCAGCAGCTTAGGGTCTGAGATCTATGGCTACACCTTC.

This clonotype was detected only a few times. V usage is TRBV5-1 and J usage is TRBJ1-1; 9 nucleotides line up with TRBD1. Germline CDR1 reads SGHRS; CDR2 reads YFSETQ. J gave up 6 bases and V 0 bases, and 6 bases lay outside the gene matches. The CDR3 is 15 residues long. CDR3 sequence: CASSLGDREGAEAFF. The CDR3 region has the DNA TGCGCCAGCAGCTTGGGGGACAGGGAGGGCGCTGAAGCTTTCTTT.

This sequence joins TRBV20-1 and TRBJ2-1; 8 positions agree with TRBD2. This CDR3 comprises 14 residues. J gave up 4 bases and V 5 bases, and 7 bases lay outside the gene matches. The V gene's germline CDR1 is DFQATT and CDR2 SNEGSKA (reference sequence). As DNA, the CDR3 is TGCAGTGCTGGGCGGGGGGCCGATTACAATGAGCAGTTCTTC. Amino acids: CSAGRGADYNEQFF.

The V gene is TRBV15, the J gene TRBJ2-1, with D perhaps matching TRBD1 or TRBD2 (6 bases each). Looked up from germline, CDR1 is LNHNV and CDR2 is YYDKDF (reference sequence). V lost 10 bases and J 2 bases, leaving 21 bases between the germline ends. CDR3 length: 16 amino acids. The CDR3 protein is CAIGMDRGPPYNEQFF. The CDR3 coding sequence is TGTGCCATAGGCATGGATCGGGGGCCGCCCTACAATGAGCAGTTCTTC.

The V call is TRBV7-7, the J call TRBJ2-5; 11 bases fit TRBD2. The germline V gene encodes CDR1 SSHAT and CDR2 FNYEAQ (reference sequence). After removal of 3 bases from V and 4 bases from J, the junction contained 7 bases not matched to a gene. The CDR3 runs to 16 residues. The CDR3 region is CASSLSVGLAGETQYF. DNA for the CDR3: TGTGCCAGCAGCTTGAGCGTTGGACTAGCGGGAGAGACCCAGTACTTC.

This clonotype was found a few times. The genes are TRBV6-1 and TRBJ2-7; TRBD1 is a possible D gene (6 bases). The CDR3 spans 14 residues. The V gene lost 5 bases and the J gene lost 2 bases, with 13 bases spanning the gap. CDR1 MNHNS and CDR2 SASEGT come from the germline V gene. This CDR3 reads CASSQTTGTYEQYF. The CDR3 coding sequence is TGTGCCAGCAGTCAGACGACAGGAACCTACGAGCAGTACTTC.

This clonotype was observed a handful of times. The rearrangement uses TRBV7-6 and TRBJ2-7, with 7 bases fitting TRBD1. This CDR3 is built from 16 residues. Germline CDR1 reads SGHVS; CDR2 reads FNYEAQ. V lost 1 base and J lost 0; bases outside the gene matches: 6. The CDR3 DNA is TGTGCCAGCAGCTTAGAGGACAGGACGAGCTCCTACGAGCAGTACTTC. Its translation is CASSLEDRTSSYEQYF.

The chain carries TRBV9 and TRBJ2-4; D is unresolved. The V and J ends lost 4 bases and 0 bases respectively, with 14 bases between them. The germline V gene has CDR1 SGDLS and CDR2 YYNGEE. The CDR3 has 16 residues. This CDR3 reads CASSPEDGIAKNIQYF. The CDR3, as DNA: TGTGCCAGCAGCCCGGAAGACGGTATAGCCAAAAACATTCAGTACTTC.

This clonotype was counted only a few times. The chain recombines TRBV20-1 with TRBJ2-7; 7 bases align to TRBD2. CDR1 DFQATT and CDR2 SNEGSKA come from the germline V gene (reference sequence). The CDR3 loop spans 13 amino acids. J was trimmed by 3 bases and V by 3 bases; bases with no gene match: 5. The CDR3 here is CSARRGNDYEQYF. The CDR3 nucleotides read TGCAGTGCTAGGCGGGGGAACGACTACGAGCAGTACTTC.

V and J are TRBV7-2 and TRBJ1-1; TRBD1 might be the D (5 bases). Trimming pared 2 bases from V and 4 bases from J, leaving 11 bases between. The CDR3 sequence is 14 residues long. Germline V lookup: CDR1 SGHTA, CDR2 FQGNSA. This chain's CDR3 is CASSLSPGTTEAFF. The CDR3 DNA is TGTGCCAGCAGCTTAAGTCCAGGGACCACTGAAGCTTTCTTT.

The chain links TRBV10-3 to TRBJ2-3; 8 bases agree with TRBD2. Germline lookup yields CDR1 ENHRY and CDR2 SYGVKD. This CDR3 spans 14 amino acids. V lost 5 bases to trimming and J lost 2 bases; unmatched junction nucleotides: 3. CDR3 sequence (DNA): TGTGCCATCAGTACTAGCGGAATCACAGATACGCAGTATTTT. This codes for CAISTSGITDTQYF.

The sample holds many counts of this clonotype. This chain joins TRBV29-1 and TRBJ2-5; D remains ambiguous. CDR1 is SQVTM, CDR2 ANQGSEA, per germline. V lost 3 bases and J lost 4, with 3 bases in between. CDR3 length: 10 amino acids. The CDR3 reads CSVETETQYF. DNA of the CDR3: TGCAGCGTTGAGACAGAGACCCAGTACTTC.

The V gene is TRBV7-2, the J gene TRBJ1-6; D gene uncertain. Germline CDR1 and CDR2: SGHTA and FQGNSA. The V and J ends lost 2 bases and 9 bases respectively, with 8 bases between them. This CDR3 has 13 residues. The CDR3 region is CASSLYLGSPLHF. The DNA of the CDR3 is TGTGCCAGCAGCTTATACCTTGGTTCACCCCTCCACTTT. Full variable domain (outside the CDR3, taken from reference TRBV7-2 and TRBJ1-6): GAGVSQSPSNKVTEKGKDVELRCDPISGHTALYWYRQSLGQGLEFLIYFQGNSAPDKSGLPSDRFSAERTGGSVSTLTIQRTQQEDSAVYLCASSLYLGSPLHFGNGTRLTVT.

This clonotype was counted between two and nine times. The chain joins TRBV28 to TRBJ1-2; perhaps TRBD1 as D (5 bases). This CDR3 is built from 16 residues. Germline loops: CDR1 MDHEN, CDR2 SYDVKM. Trimming pared 10 bases from V and 1 base from J, leaving 22 bases between. The CDR3: CATAEGPWQGNYGYTF. In nucleotides, the CDR3 is TGTGCCACCGCAGAGGGTCCCTGGCAGGGTAACTATGGCTACACCTTC.

The chain is built from TRBV5-1 and TRBJ2-3, with 9 nucleotides matching TRBD2. Germline V lookup: CDR1 SGHRS, CDR2 YFSETQ. This CDR3 has 18 amino acids. J gave up 7 bases and V 4 bases, and 19 bases lay outside the gene matches. The CDR3: CASSPLDTRLAVRNTQYF. The CDR3 nucleotides are TGCGCCAGCAGCCCCCTGGACACCCGACTAGCGGTACGAAATACGCAGTATTTT.

The chain uses TRBV20-1 and TRBJ2-3, with 8 bases lining up with TRBD2. With 5 bases clipped from V and 4 bases from J, the junction kept 11 bases outside the gene matches. The V gene's germline CDR1 is DFQATT and CDR2 SNEGSKA (reference sequence). CDR3 length equals 15 residues. The CDR3 DNA is TGCAGTGCTCGACAACTAGCGGAGATTGCAGATACGCAGTATTTT. Amino acid sequence: CSARQLAEIADTQYF.

This clonotype was detected a few times. The V gene is TRBV7-9, the J gene TRBJ1-2; no clear D gene. V shed 1 base and J shed 4 bases, with 13 bases lying between them. The length of the CDR3 is 15 residues. The germline CDR1 and CDR2 sequences are SEHNR and FQNEAQ (reference sequence). The CDR3 DNA reads TGTGCCAGCAGCTTAGGAGGAGTGGGCAGCTATGGCTACACCTTC. It translates to CASSLGGVGSYGYTF.